These 11 T cell receptor beta chains share one sample of origin, sequenced in a study of regulatory T cells in long-lasting Graves disease. With iRepertoire HTBI primers and Arm-PCR of CDR3 regions, TCR beta libraries were built. TCRdb fed the multiplex PCR reads into MiXCR, producing one record per CDR3 protein. The table includes 350,000 to 450,000 distinct CDR3 sequences, roughly 17% detected once. The sample's time point: newly diagnosed GD, antithyroid drugs for less than 3 months. RNA extracted from PBMCs served as the sequencing template. Another study also made use of these data, one on T cells in Graves' hyperthyroidism and ophthalmopathy.

The specimen was peripheral blood mononuclear cells (PBMCs), collected at new diagnosis, from a patient treated with antithyroid drugs. These TCRs come from a man aged 40-49 years with Graves disease.

This clonotype was found many times. The J gene is TRBJ2-6, the V gene TRBV4-1; D is uncertain. Per the germline V gene, CDR1 is MGHRA and CDR2 is YSYEKL. Trimming took off 1 base at V and 4 bases at J, with 11 bases between the two ends. The CDR3 consists of 16 residues. The CDR3 loop is CASSQGVQRGANVLTF. The CDR3 DNA is TGCGCCAGCAGCCAAGGGGTACAGCGAGGGGCCAACGTCCTGACTTTC.

This clonotype has ten or more counts. The rearrangement uses TRBV7-2 and TRBJ2-1, with D uncertain. V was pared by 4 bases and J by 2 bases, with 15 bases between. This CDR3 spans 16 amino acids. Germline V lookup: CDR1 SGHTA, CDR2 FQGNSA. CDR3 sequence reads: CASSSEWGTTYNEQFF. The CDR3 nucleotides read TGTGCCAGCAGCTCAGAGTGGGGAACCACCTACAATGAGCAGTTCTTC.

This clonotype has ten or more counts. The chain joins TRBV10-3 to TRBJ1-1; perhaps TRBD1 as D (5 bases). The V end was cut by 3 bases, the J end by 0 bases, with 11 bases between. This CDR3 has 15 residues. Germline-derived CDR1 and CDR2 are ENHRY and SYGVKD. CDR3 nucleotides: TGTGCCATCAGTGACAGGGTGCAAATGAACACTGAAGCTTTCTTT. Its protein is CAISDRVQMNTEAFF.

The genes are TRBV9 and TRBJ2-7; the match to TRBD2 covers 8 bases. CDR3 size: 18 residues. The V gene end was trimmed by 0 bases and the J gene end by 1 base; junction bases not matched to a gene: 12. Germline-derived CDR1 and CDR2 are SGDLS and YYNGEE. In DNA form, the CDR3 reads TGTGCCAGCAGCGTAGAAGGGGCGGGGGGCCCTCGGTCCTACGAGCAGTACTTC. Its protein product is CASSVEGAGGPRSYEQYF.

The V and J genes are TRBV9 and TRBJ2-3; either TRBD1 or TRBD2 may fit D (6 bases each). This CDR3 region has 17 residues. Trimming took off 0 bases at V and 4 bases at J, with 18 bases between the two ends. Looked up from germline, CDR1 is SGDLS and CDR2 is YYNGEE. CDR3 nucleotide sequence: TGTGCCAGCAGCGTAGCGGATGGGGGGCGAGTTGCAGATACGCAGTATTTT. Its protein product is CASSVADGGRVADTQYF.

This clonotype was recorded at least ten times. The chain has TRBV12-3 or TRBV12-4 and TRBJ2-1; the D is unclear. V was shortened by 5 bases and J by 4 bases, with 15 bases between the two germline ends. The CDR3 sequence is 15 residues long. The CDR3 DNA is TGTGCCAGCAGTCGACAACCTTCGAGTTACAATGAGCAGTTCTTC. This sequence encodes CASSRQPSSYNEQFF.

The table lists this clonotype with many counts. The chain couples TRBV11-2 to TRBJ2-7; D ambiguous. Germline V lookup: CDR1 SGHAT, CDR2 FQNNGV. The CDR3 contains 13 residues. With 3 bases removed from V and 3 bases from J, the gap between germline ends came to 9 bases. As DNA, the CDR3 is TGTGCCAGCAGCTTTAAGGGTGACTACGAGCAGTACTTC. This sequence encodes CASSFKGDYEQYF.

This clonotype was seen only a few times. The chain carries TRBV18 and TRBJ1-3; D call uncertain. The CDR3 has 15 amino acids. Looked up from germline, CDR1 is KGHSH and CDR2 is LQKENI. Between the trimmed V and J ends, which lost 3 bases and 0 bases, there was a span of 9 bases. The CDR3 DNA is TGTGCCAGCTCACCCCTCTGGAGCTCTGGAAACACCATATATTTT. It encodes CASSPLWSSGNTIYF.

This clonotype was detected only a few times. J is TRBJ2-7 and V is TRBV7-9, with D perhaps TRBD1 or TRBD2 (5 bases each). This CDR3 has 14 amino acids. Trimming left V 3 bases short and J 6 bases short, with 15 bases between. In germline, CDR1 is SEHNR, CDR2 FQNEAQ (reference sequence). The CDR3 region has the DNA TGTGCCAGCAGCTTCGAGGGAAGGGGCATCGAGCAGTACTTC. Translating it yields CASSFEGRGIEQYF.

The chain combines TRBV10-3 with TRBJ1-5, with 8 bases lining up with TRBD1. J was trimmed by 3 bases and V by 6 bases; bases with no gene match: 7. CDR1 is ENHRY and CDR2 is SYGVKD in the germline V gene. CDR3 length equals 15 residues. The CDR3 region has the DNA TGTGCCATCAGCGCGGAGGACAGGGCCAATCAGCCCCAGCATTTT. Encoded protein: CAISAEDRANQPQHF.

The V gene is TRBV7-9, the J gene TRBJ2-7, with 13 bases aligning to TRBD2. V shed 5 bases and J 4 bases; nucleotides not matched to a gene: 5. The length of the CDR3 is 15 residues. Germline V gene sequence: CDR1 SEHNR, CDR2 FQNEAQ (reference sequence). CDR3 nucleotides: TGTGCCAGCAGCCGGACTAGCGGGAGTCTGTACGAGCAGTACTTC. This codes for CASSRTSGSLYEQYF.